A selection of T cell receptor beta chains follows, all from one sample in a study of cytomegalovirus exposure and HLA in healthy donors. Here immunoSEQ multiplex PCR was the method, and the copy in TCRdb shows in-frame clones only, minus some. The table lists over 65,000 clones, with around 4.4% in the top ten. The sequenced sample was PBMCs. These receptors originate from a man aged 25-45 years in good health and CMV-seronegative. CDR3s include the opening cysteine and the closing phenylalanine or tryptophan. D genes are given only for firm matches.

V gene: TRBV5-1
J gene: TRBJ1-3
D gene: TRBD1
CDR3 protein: CASSQTGTASGNTIYF
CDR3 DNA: TGCGCCAGCAGCCAGACTGGGACAGCTTCTGGAAACACCATATATTTT

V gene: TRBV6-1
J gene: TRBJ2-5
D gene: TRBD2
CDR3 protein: CASSEGVGAGQETQYF
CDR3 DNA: TGTGCCAGCAGTGAAGGAGTGGGAGCGGGGCAAGAGACCCAGTACTTC

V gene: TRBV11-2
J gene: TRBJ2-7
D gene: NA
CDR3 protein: CASSPNRRAYEQYF
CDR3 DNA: TGTGCCAGCAGCCCGAACAGGAGGGCCTACGAGCAGTACTTC

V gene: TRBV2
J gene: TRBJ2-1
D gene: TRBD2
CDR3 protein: CASSEGSGGAGNEQFF
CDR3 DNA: TGTGCCAGCAGTGAAGGTAGCGGGGGGGCCGGTAATGAGCAGTTCTTC

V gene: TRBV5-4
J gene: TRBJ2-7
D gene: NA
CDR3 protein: CASSLGQEDYEQYF
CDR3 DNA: TGTGCCAGCAGCTTGGGACAGGAAGACTACGAGCAGTACTTC

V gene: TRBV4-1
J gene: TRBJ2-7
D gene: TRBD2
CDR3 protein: CASSQEFGRGDYEQYF
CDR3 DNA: TGCGCCAGCAGCCAAGAATTCGGGCGGGGGGACTACGAGCAGTACTTC

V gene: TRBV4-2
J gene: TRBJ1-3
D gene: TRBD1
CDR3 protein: CASSPGGPGNTIYF
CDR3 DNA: TGTGCCAGCAGCCCAGGGGGCCCTGGAAACACCATATATTTT

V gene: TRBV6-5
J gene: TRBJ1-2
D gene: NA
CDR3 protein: CASAPTGSVYGYTF
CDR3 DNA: TGTGCCAGCGCGCCTACAGGGAGTGTCTATGGCTACACCTTC

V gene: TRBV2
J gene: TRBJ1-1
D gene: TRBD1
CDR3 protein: CASSSRDRATEAFF
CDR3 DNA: TGTGCCAGCAGTAGCCGGGACAGGGCCACTGAAGCTTTCTTT

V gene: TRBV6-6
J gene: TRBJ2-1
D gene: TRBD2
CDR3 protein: CASSYLIGGNNEQFF
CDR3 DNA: TGTGCCAGCAGTTACTTAATCGGGGGGAACAATGAGCAGTTCTTC

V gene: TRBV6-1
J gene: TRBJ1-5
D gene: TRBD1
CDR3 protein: CASSEVQGLSQHF
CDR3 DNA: TGTGCCAGCAGTGAAGTACAGGGGCTGTCCCAGCATTTT

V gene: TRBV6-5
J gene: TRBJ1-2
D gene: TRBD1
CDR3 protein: CASSYSRQGYGYTF
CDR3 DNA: TGTGCCAGCAGTTACTCGCGACAGGGCTATGGCTACACCTTC

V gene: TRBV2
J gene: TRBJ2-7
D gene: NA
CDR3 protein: CASSEVGALPYEQYF
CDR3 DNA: TGTGCCAGCAGTGAAGTTGGGGCCCTGCCCTACGAGCAGTACTTC

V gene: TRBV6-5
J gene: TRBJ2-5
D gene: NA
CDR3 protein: CASSLSWAQETQYF
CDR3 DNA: TGTGCCAGCAGCCTATCATGGGCACAAGAGACCCAGTACTTC

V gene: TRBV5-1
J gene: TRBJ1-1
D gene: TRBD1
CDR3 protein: CASSQDRVNTEAFF
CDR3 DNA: TGCGCCAGCAGCCAGGACAGGGTGAACACTGAAGCTTTCTTT

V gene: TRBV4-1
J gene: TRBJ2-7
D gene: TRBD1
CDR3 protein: CASSRLDGAGGIYEQYF
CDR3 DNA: TGCGCCAGCAGCCGATTAGATGGGGCAGGGGGCATCTACGAGCAGTACTTC

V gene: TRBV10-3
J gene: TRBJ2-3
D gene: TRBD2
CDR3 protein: CAISRLAGLSTDTQYF
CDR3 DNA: TGTGCCATCAGCCGACTAGCGGGCCTTAGCACAGATACGCAGTATTTT

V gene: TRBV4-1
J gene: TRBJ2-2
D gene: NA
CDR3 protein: CASSQVAGKPHTGELFF
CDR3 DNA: TGCGCCAGCAGCCAAGTAGCCGGGAAGCCCCACACCGGGGAGCTGTTTTTT

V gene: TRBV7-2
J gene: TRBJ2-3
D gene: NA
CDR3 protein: CASSPEGGMRDTQYF
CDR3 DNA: TGTGCCAGCAGCCCAGAGGGCGGGATGCGAGATACGCAGTATTTT

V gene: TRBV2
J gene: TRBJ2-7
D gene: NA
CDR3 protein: CASNMRPGGSYEQYF
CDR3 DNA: TGTGCCAGCAATATGAGGCCCGGCGGATCCTACGAGCAGTACTTC

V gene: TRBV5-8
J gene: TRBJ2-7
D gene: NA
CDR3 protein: CASSRGPSSYEQYF
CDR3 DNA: TGTGCCAGCAGCCGCGGGCCTTCCTCCTACGAGCAGTACTTC

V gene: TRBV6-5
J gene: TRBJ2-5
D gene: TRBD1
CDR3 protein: CASSEGQVYQETQYF
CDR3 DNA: TGTGCCAGCAGCGAGGGACAGGTGTACCAAGAGACCCAGTACTTC

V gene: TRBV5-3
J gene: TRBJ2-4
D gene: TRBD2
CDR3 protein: CARSESGRKAKNIQYF
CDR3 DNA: TGTGCCAGAAGCGAAAGCGGGAGGAAAGCCAAAAACATTCAGTACTTC

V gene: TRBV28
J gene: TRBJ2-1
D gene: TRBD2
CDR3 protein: CASSRGGLVSEQFF
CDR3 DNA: TGTGCCAGCAGCCGAGGGGGACTAGTCTCTGAGCAGTTCTTC

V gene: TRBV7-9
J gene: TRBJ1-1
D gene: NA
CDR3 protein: CASSLEVSRSMNTEAFF
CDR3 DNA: TGTGCCAGCAGCTTAGAAGTGTCGAGAAGCATGAACACTGAAGCTTTCTTT

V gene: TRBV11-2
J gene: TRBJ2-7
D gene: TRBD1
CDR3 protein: CASSSIRDRSYEQYF
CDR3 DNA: TGTGCCAGCAGCTCAATCCGGGACAGGTCCTACGAGCAGTACTTC

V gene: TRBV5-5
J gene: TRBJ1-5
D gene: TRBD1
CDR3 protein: CASSSYRGLGNQPQHF
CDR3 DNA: TGTGCCAGCAGCTCCTACAGGGGGCTAGGCAATCAGCCCCAGCATTTT

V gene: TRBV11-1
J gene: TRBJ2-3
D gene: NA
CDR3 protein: CASSSNLRATSTDTQYF
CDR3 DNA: TGTGCCAGCAGCTCAAACCTCAGGGCAACTAGCACAGATACGCAGTATTTT

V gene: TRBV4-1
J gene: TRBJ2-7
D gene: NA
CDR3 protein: CASSQEEGLYEQYF
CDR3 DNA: TGCGCCAGCAGCCAAGAAGAGGGTTTGTACGAGCAGTACTTC

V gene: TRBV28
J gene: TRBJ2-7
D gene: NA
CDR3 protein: CASSYPGSEQYF
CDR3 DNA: TGTGCCAGCAGTTACCCGGGGAGCGAGCAGTACTTC

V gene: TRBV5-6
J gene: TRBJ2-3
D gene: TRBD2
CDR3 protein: CASSLDRGVTDTQYF
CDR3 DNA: TGTGCCAGCAGCCTGGACCGGGGGGTCACAGATACGCAGTATTTT

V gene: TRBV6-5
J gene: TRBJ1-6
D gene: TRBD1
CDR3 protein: CASSNRDRRSPLHF
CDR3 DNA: TGTGCCAGCAGTAACCGGGACAGGAGGTCACCCCTCCACTTT

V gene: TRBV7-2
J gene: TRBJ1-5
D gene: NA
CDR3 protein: CASSLGSRGQPQHF
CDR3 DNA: TGTGCCAGCAGCTTAGGGTCGAGAGGTCAGCCCCAGCATTTT

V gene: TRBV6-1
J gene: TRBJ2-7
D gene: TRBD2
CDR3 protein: CASSESGIGREQYF
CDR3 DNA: TGTGCCAGCAGTGAAAGCGGGATAGGGCGGGAGCAGTACTTC

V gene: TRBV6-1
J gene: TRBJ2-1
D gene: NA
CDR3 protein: CASSPIGGSDEQFF
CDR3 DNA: TGTGCCAGCAGTCCCATAGGGGGAAGTGATGAGCAGTTCTTC

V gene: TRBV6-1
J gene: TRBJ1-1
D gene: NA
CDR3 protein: CASSVLSGGAPNTEAFF
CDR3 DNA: TGTGCCAGCAGTGTCTTGTCGGGGGGCGCCCCCAACACTGAAGCTTTCTTT

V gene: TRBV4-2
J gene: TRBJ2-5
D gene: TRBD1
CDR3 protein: CASSQGQGEETQYF
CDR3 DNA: TGTGCCAGCAGCCAAGGACAGGGGGAAGAGACCCAGTACTTC

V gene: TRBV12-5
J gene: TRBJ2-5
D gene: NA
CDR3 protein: CASGFFGQQYF
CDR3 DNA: NA

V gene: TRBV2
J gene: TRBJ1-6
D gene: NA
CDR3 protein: CASSEVQGTNSPLHF
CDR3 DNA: TGTGCCAGCAGTGAAGTGCAGGGAACTAATTCACCCCTCCACTTT

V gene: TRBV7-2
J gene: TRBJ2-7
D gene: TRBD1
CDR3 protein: CASSRRQGWNEQYF
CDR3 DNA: TGTGCCAGCAGCAGGCGACAGGGATGGAACGAGCAGTACTTC

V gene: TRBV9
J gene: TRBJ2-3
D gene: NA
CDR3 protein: CASSVGGPTDTQYF
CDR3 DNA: TGTGCCAGCAGCGTAGGCGGGCCCACAGATACGCAGTATTTT

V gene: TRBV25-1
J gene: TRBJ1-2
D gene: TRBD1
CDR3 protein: CASSEYRWTGGDYGYTF
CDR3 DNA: TGTGCCAGCAGTGAATATCGCTGGACAGGGGGAGACTATGGCTACACCTTC

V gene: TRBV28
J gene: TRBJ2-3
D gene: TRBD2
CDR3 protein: CASSLVVTSGRADTQYF
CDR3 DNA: TGTGCCAGCAGTTTAGTTGTAACTAGCGGGAGAGCAGATACGCAGTATTTT

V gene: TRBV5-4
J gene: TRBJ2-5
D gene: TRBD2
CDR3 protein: CASSLVAGASGWKETQYF
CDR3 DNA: TGTGCCAGCAGCTTGGTGGCAGGGGCTAGCGGGTGGAAAGAGACCCAGTACTTC

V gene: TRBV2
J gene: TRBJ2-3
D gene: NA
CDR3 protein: CASNQQSSTDTQYF
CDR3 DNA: TGTGCCAGCAATCAACAGTCAAGCACAGATACGCAGTATTTT

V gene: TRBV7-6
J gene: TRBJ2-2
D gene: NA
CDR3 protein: CASSLVTGANTGELFF
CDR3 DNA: TGTGCCAGCAGCTTAGTCACAGGAGCGAACACCGGGGAGCTGTTTTTT

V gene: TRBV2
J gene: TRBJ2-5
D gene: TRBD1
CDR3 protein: CASRGQGLSGETQYF
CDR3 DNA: TGTGCCAGCAGAGGACAGGGGTTGAGTGGGGAGACCCAGTACTTC